The entry below gives a single TCR beta chain sequence along with its context. Germline V lookup: CDR1 LGHDT, CDR2 YNNKEL (reference sequence). The CDR3 is made up of 17 amino acids. J lost 8 bases, V lost 4 bases, and 16 bases had no gene match. The repertoire was sequenced with immunoSEQ multiplex PCR; TCRdb's copy has only in-frame clones and lacks some. The data show about 100,000 clones, 91% seen once. These data originate in a study of blood T cell repertoires in COVID-19. Study background: The origin of the acute and convalescent COVID-19 samples was the United States, Italy and Spain.

V and J are TRBV3-1 (or the pseudogene TRBV3-2) and TRBJ1-4; 7 bases align to TRBD1. Material: peripheral blood. The receptor was isolated from a human donor with active COVID-19. The donor label of this sample is uncertain. CDR3 sequence: CASSPGQPTPREEKLFF. The CDR3 DNA sequence: TGTGCCAGCAGCCCGGGACAGCCTACCCCAAGGGAGGAAAAACTGTTTTTT.